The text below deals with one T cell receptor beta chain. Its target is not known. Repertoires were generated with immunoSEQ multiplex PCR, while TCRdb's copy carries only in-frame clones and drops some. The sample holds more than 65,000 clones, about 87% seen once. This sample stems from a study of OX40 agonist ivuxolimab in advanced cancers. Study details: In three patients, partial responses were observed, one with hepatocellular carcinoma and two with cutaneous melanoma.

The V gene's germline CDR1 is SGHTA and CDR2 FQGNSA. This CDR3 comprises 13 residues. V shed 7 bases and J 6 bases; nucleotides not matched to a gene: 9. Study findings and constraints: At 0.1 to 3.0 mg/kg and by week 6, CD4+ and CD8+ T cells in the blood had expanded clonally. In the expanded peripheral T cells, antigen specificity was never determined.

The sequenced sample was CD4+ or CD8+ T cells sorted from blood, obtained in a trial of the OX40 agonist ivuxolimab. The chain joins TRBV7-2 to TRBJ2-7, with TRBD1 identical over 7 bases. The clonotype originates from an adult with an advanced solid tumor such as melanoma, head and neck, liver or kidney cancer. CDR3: CASTPTGPTEQYF. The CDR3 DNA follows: TGTGCCAGCACCCCGACAGGGCCGACCGAGCAGTACTTC.